What follows describes a single T cell receptor beta chain. The table came from immunoSEQ multiplex PCR; TCRdb's copy has only in-frame clones and leaves some out. The sample lists 150,000 to 200,000 clones; approximately 85% were seen once. The data derive from a study of blood T cell repertoires in COVID-19. Overall study: Sites in the United States, Italy and Spain provided acute and convalescent COVID-19 samples. PBMCs, B-cell-depleted T cells, or T cells provided the cDNA or gDNA that made up the material.

V was pared by 6 bases and J by 1 base, with 16 bases between. CDR1 and CDR2 from the germline V gene are MDHEN and SYDVKM. The CDR3 has 16 residues. V is TRBV28 and J is TRBJ1-5; the D is unclear. Input material: peripheral blood. The sequence was collected from a man in his fifties or sixties with acute or convalescent COVID-19. In DNA, the CDR3 is TGTGCCAGCAGGATCGGAGGCAGCTCAAGCAATCAGCCCCAGCATTTT. Translation gives CASRIGGSSSNQPQHF. The complete variable domain, with remaining parts taken from reference TRBV28 and TRBJ1-5, reads DVKVTQSSRYLVKRTGEKVFLECVQDMDHENMFWYRQDPGLGLRLIYFSYDVKMKEKGDIPEGYSVSREKKERFSLILESASTNQTSMYLCASRIGGSSSNQPQHFGDGTRLSIL.